This T cell receptor (beta chain) emerged from a study of OX40 agonist ivuxolimab in advanced cancers. Background on the whole study: Ivuxolimab, which targeted the costimulatory receptor OX40 (CD134), was an agonistic, fully human IgG2 monoclonal antibody. Partial responses occurred in three dose-escalation patients: two with cutaneous melanoma and one with hepatocellular carcinoma. Intravenous ivuxolimab was administered to patients every 2 weeks at six dose levels: 0.01, 0.1, 0.3, 1.5, 3 and 10 mg/kg. Among the approximately 50 dose-escalation patients, about 20 had hepatocellular carcinoma, 15 or so melanoma, 9 renal cell carcinoma and 9 head and neck cancer. Patients were allowed to have had prior anti-PD-1, anti-PD-L1 or anti-CTLA-4 therapy, and 40% of the dose-escalation patients had previously received checkpoint inhibitors. The dose-escalation cohort was over 70% male with a mean age of about 60 years, ranging from roughly 23 to 85. The paper covers the monotherapy dose-escalation part of the phase I ivuxolimab trial, which included N ≈ 50 patients. Peripheral TCRbeta sequencing aimed to test whether ivuxolimab altered TCR sequence diversity and caused clonal T-cell expansion.

The CDR3 contains 14 residues, cysteine and phenylalanine counted. Only the CDR3 portion is preserved as DNA: 42 bases, with reading frame beginning at the first base. V is clipped by 1 base and J by 4 bases, and the sequence between their germline boundaries is 8 bases long. Per the germline V gene, SGHVS is the CDR1 and FQNEAQ is the CDR2. For sequencing of the TCRbeta CDR3 region, genomic DNA was extracted from the sorted cells. The immunoSEQ Assay was used to sequence the TCRbeta CDR3 regions. TCRdb provides this immuneACCESS table in a form limited to in-frame rearrangements. Some clones are lacking; in checked studies, under half of them reflect an unresolved V gene, and why the rest are absent is not known. Across this sample there are some 70,000 clones, with 80% to 90% seen only once. The top ten clonotypes cover approximately 2.8% of the sample. A remark on this clone: Its antigen specificity is not known. Base-call qualities are not available, and no considerably larger clone is one nucleotide away.

The trial excluded patients who had a history of autoimmune disease or were on systemic immunosuppression. Peripheral blood for TCR sequencing was collected from all dose cohorts at baseline, on cycle 4 day 1, and on cycle 7 day 1. The samples were taken from a phase I, first-in-human, multicenter, open-label dose-escalation trial of ivuxolimab. Adults with locally advanced or metastatic melanoma, renal cell, hepatocellular, or head and neck squamous cell carcinoma were enrolled in the trial. CD4+ and CD8+ T cells were sorted separately from peripheral blood before TCR sequencing. What the research found in general, with its limitations: After ivuxolimab, CD8+ T cells had more expanded clones than CD4+ T cells on average. Which antigens the clonally expanded peripheral T cells were specific for was not determined. In the 0.1-3.0 mg/kg groups, partial responders had among the lowest normalized peripheral clonal expansion, particularly in CD8+ T cells. Low levels of normalized T-cell clonal expansion were also shown by some nonresponding patients. At doses of 0.1 to 3.0 mg/kg, clonal expansion of both CD4+ and CD8+ T cells in blood was seen between baseline and week 6.

The receptor was derived from an adult with an advanced solid tumor such as melanoma, head and neck, liver or kidney cancer. The chain is assembled from TRBV7-8 and TRBJ2-1; there is no confident call for the D gene. The specimen comprised CD4+ or CD8+ T cells sorted from blood, sampled in a trial of the OX40 agonist ivuxolimab. CDR3 protein: CASSLVRVYNEQFF. In nucleotide form, the sequence is TGTGCCAGCAGCTTAGTTCGGGTATACAATGAGCAGTTCTTC. Extended through the reference TRBV7-8 and TRBJ2-1 proteins, this CDR3 yields the full variable domain: GAGVSQSPRYKVAKRGQDVALRCDPISGHVSLFWYQQALGQGPEFLTYFQNEAQLDKSGLPSDRFFAERPEGSVSTLKIQRTQQEDSAVYLCASSLVRVYNEQFFGPGTRLTVL.